This T cell receptor (beta chain) was observed in a study of blood T cell repertoires in COVID-19. Study-wide background: There were acute and convalescent COVID-19 samples, and they came from the United States, Italy and Spain. In each case, the material was cDNA or gDNA derived from T cells, B-cell-depleted T cells, or PBMCs.

Authors' methods: Amplifying reference gene primers gave estimates of nucleated cell counts. Assay: immunoSEQ multiplex PCR; the TCRdb copy retains only in-frame clones and omits some. V, J and clone size were drawn from that table, and D and trimming were deduced from the DNA. The sample lists 110,000 to 150,000 clones, 85% to 90% occurring once. The CDR3 has 14 residues. Germline V gene data show CDR1 as GTSNPN and CDR2 as SVGIG (reference sequence). Trimming cost V 5 bases and J 3 bases; bases outside gene matches: 9. Sequenced material: peripheral blood. The clonotype comes from a woman aged 80 or over with acute or convalescent COVID-19. V is TRBV30 and J is TRBJ2-7; 8 nucleotides agree with TRBD2. Here the CDR3 DNA reads TGTGCCTGGGGCCGGGGTAGCGGGGTCTACGAGCAGTACTTC. It codes for CAWGRGSGVYEQYF.